The source of this T cell receptor (beta chain) is a study of cytomegalovirus exposure and HLA in healthy donors. The CDR3 runs 13 residues. Germline CDR1 MNHNS, CDR2 SASEGT. V was clipped by 6 bases and J by 0 bases, with 6 bases between them. This clone was seen a few times. Its antigen is not known. Amplification used 60 Vbeta primers and 13 Jbeta primers. TCRdb's copy holds only in-frame clones and misses some; the assay was immunoSEQ multiplex PCR. The table records about 200,000 clones, 65% to 90% of them present only once. Donors were nominally healthy when sampled, though unrecorded immune exposures were likely. Overall study results and limits: The authors later found HLA-associated TCR beta chains more clonally expanded than equally common others.

Sample: PBMCs. V gene TRBV6-1 combines with J gene TRBJ1-3, with D unclear. This receptor was obtained from a girl aged 5-17 years in good health and CMV-seronegative. CDR3 DNA sequence: TGTGCCAGCAGAGAGAGCTCTGGAAACACCATATATTTT. Translation gives CASRESSGNTIYF.